This T cell receptor (beta chain) was sequenced during a study of T cells after yellow fever vaccination. In this sample, this clonotype turned up a few times. TCRdb itself ran the 5' RACE reads through MiXCR, one entry per CDR3 protein. The sample has some 350,000 distinct CDR3 sequences, roughly 4.3% seen once. Germline V gives CDR1 SGHRS, CDR2 YFSETQ. The CDR3 is 14 residues long. The ends lost 3 bases at V and 3 bases at J; junction bases unmatched: 3. The chain has TRBV5-1 and TRBJ2-1; 7 nucleotides match TRBD1. The TCR was taken from a man younger than 35 who received the YFV17D yellow fever vaccine. Sequences were derived from PBMCs, sampled 5 days after the yellow fever booster vaccination. The CDR3 nucleotides read TGCGCCAGCAGCTGGGGACAGAACTACAATGAGCAGTTCTTC. The encoded protein is CASSWGQNYNEQFF. Together with reference TRBV5-1 and TRBJ2-1, the CDR3 gives the full variable domain: KAGVTQTPRYLIKTRGQQVTLSCSPISGHRSVSWYQQTPGQGLQFLFEYFSETQRNKGNFPGRFSGRQFSNSRSEMNVSTLELGDSALYLCASSWGQNYNEQFFGPGTRLTVL.